The rows below give T cell receptor beta chains drawn from one sample of a study of T-cell memory formation after mild COVID-19. TCRdb itself ran the 5' RACE reads through MiXCR, one entry per CDR3 protein. The sample includes 70,000 to 95,000 distinct CDR3 sequences, roughly 13% of them seen just once. The source material was PBMCs or a T cell subset sorted from them (not recorded which). The origin of the receptors is a man younger than 35 who had mild COVID-19 (a few samples of this study predate the infection). Cell type and time point are not known. The CDR3 runs from the conserved cysteine through the conserved F or W. The size of a clone is reported for some rows only, either as once, few or many, or as a class for expanded clones.

len: 13
v_gene: TRBV5-6
abundance: NA
CDR3aa: CASSSDTTGELFF

len: 14
v_gene: TRBV27
abundance: NA
CDR3aa: CASSLMGSADGYTF

len: 14
v_gene: TRBV4-1
abundance: few
CDR3aa: CASSLRVSGTEAFF

len: 14
v_gene: TRBV11-2
abundance: NA
CDR3aa: CASSSWTQQETQYF

len: 15
v_gene: TRBV27
abundance: few
CDR3aa: CASSLSTGGSYEQYF

len: 16
v_gene: TRBV27
abundance: few
CDR3aa: CASSPMPGQGVYEQYF

len: 16
v_gene: TRBV5-1
abundance: few
CDR3aa: CASSSGTSGDFNEQFF

len: 15
v_gene: TRBV12-3/TRBV12-4
abundance: few
CDR3aa: CASSLGGPRNYGYTF

len: 17
v_gene: TRBV7-9
abundance: NA
CDR3aa: CASSSRGRQGRSYEQYF

len: 15
v_gene: TRBV7-9
abundance: few
CDR3aa: CASSQGSSGANVLTF

len: 14
v_gene: TRBV7-8
abundance: few
CDR3aa: CASSPQAAADTQYF

len: 13
v_gene: TRBV9
abundance: NA
CDR3aa: CASSVTGPEEVCF

len: 15
v_gene: TRBV11-2
abundance: NA
CDR3aa: CASSLVVFGGETQYF

len: 17
v_gene: TRBV7-9
abundance: few
CDR3aa: CASSSHRRDRELGEQFF

len: 13
v_gene: TRBV6-5
abundance: few
CDR3aa: CASSYYSGNTIYF

len: 13
v_gene: TRBV12-3/TRBV12-4
abundance: NA
CDR3aa: CASSSGPQNIQYF

len: 16
v_gene: TRBV18
abundance: few
CDR3aa: CASSPTRTANTGELFF

len: 16
v_gene: TRBV28
abundance: NA
CDR3aa: CASSLSPGQGNQPQHF

len: 12
v_gene: TRBV25-1
abundance: many
CDR3aa: CASSEVGSPLHF

len: 14
v_gene: TRBV9
abundance: few
CDR3aa: CASSVGRIPYEQYF

len: 12
v_gene: TRBV10-3
abundance: few
CDR3aa: CAISEVEWEAFF

len: 15
v_gene: TRBV7-2
abundance: few
CDR3aa: CASSFPRGVYNEQFF

len: 14
v_gene: TRBV6-6
abundance: few
CDR3aa: CASSRDLAKNIQYF

len: 16
v_gene: TRBV28
abundance: few
CDR3aa: CASVPWATTMNTEAFF

len: 14
v_gene: TRBV19
abundance: NA
CDR3aa: CASGYDRGHQPQHF

len: 20
v_gene: TRBV4-1
abundance: NA
CDR3aa: CASSQEGVLAGGQDQETQYF

len: 15
v_gene: TRBV7-2
abundance: few
CDR3aa: CASSPGTSSADTQYF

len: 16
v_gene: TRBV7-2
abundance: few
CDR3aa: CASSSRRDSMNTEAFF

len: 15
v_gene: TRBV4-1
abundance: NA
CDR3aa: CASSQVAGGPYEQYF

len: 12
v_gene: TRBV7-9
abundance: many
CDR3aa: CASSLVSEEQFF

len: 14
v_gene: TRBV7-9
abundance: NA
CDR3aa: CASSPGTTLGEQYF

len: 12
v_gene: TRBV29-1
abundance: many
CDR3aa: CSVDPGNTEAFF

len: 12
v_gene: TRBV28
abundance: NA
CDR3aa: CATWDVGNTIYF

len: 14
v_gene: TRBV14
abundance: NA
CDR3aa: CASSQLTGNTEAFF

len: 16
v_gene: TRBV4-3
abundance: NA
CDR3aa: CASSEGTGEFRAPQYF

len: 12
v_gene: TRBV5-1
abundance: few
CDR3aa: CASSLDRVEAFF

len: 19
v_gene: TRBV7-8
abundance: NA
CDR3aa: CASSLVRWTGAMGSTEAFF

len: 22
v_gene: TRBV5-5
abundance: many
CDR3aa: CASSLAIPGQVSTRWTAGELFF

len: 15
v_gene: TRBV7-2
abundance: NA
CDR3aa: CASTRWLAGNNEQFF

len: 15
v_gene: TRBV4-1
abundance: many
CDR3aa: CASSPPTLMNTEAFF

len: 15
v_gene: TRBV7-9
abundance: many
CDR3aa: CASSSPGTAGDEQFF

len: 16
v_gene: TRBV7-3
abundance: few
CDR3aa: CASSLGSRGPPETQYF